This TCR beta chain comes out of a study of blood T cells in healthy people across ages. The CDR3 sequence is 12 residues long. V shed 4 bases and J shed 2 bases, with 8 bases lying between them. Germline V gene lookup returns CDR1 SQVTM and CDR2 ANQGSEA. Alongside a J-beta primer mix, a sample-barcoded 5' primer served in a second PCR lasting 7 to 11 cycles. From the 5' RACE reads, TCRdb called clonotypes with MiXCR, one entry per CDR3 protein. The sample includes about 1.6 million distinct CDR3 sequences, around 36% of them seen just once. This chain uses TRBV29-1 with TRBJ1-2; D is ambiguous. The specimen was blood. The sequence was collected from a woman in her twenties or thirties in good health. The CDR3 loop is CSVADLNYGYTF. The CDR3 DNA is TGCAGCGTTGCAGACTTAAACTATGGCTACACCTTC. Supplemented by reference TRBV29-1 and TRBJ1-2, the full variable domain reads SAVISQKPSRDICQRGTSLTIQCQVDSQVTMMFWYRQQPGQSLTLIATANQGSEATYESGFVIDKFPISRPNLTFSTLTVSNMSPEDSSIYLCSVADLNYGYTFGSGTRLTVV.